This T cell receptor beta chain was retrieved from a study of blood T cell repertoires in COVID-19. TCRdb keeps only in-frame clones here, not all; method: immunoSEQ multiplex PCR. The table includes fewer than 65,000 clones, approximately 85% detected once. V lost 3 bases and J lost 7, with 11 bases in between. This CDR3 comprises 13 residues. Germline loops: CDR1 LGHDT, CDR2 YNNKEL (reference sequence). This clone was seen just once. The genes are TRBV3-1 (or the pseudogene TRBV3-2) and TRBJ2-3; no reliable D call. Sequencing was carried out using peripheral blood. This clonotype was sampled from a human donor in a cohort sampled during active COVID-19. The CDR3 loop reads CASSHELINTQYF. CDR3 bases: TGTGCCAGCAGCCATGAACTTATAAATACGCAGTATTTT.